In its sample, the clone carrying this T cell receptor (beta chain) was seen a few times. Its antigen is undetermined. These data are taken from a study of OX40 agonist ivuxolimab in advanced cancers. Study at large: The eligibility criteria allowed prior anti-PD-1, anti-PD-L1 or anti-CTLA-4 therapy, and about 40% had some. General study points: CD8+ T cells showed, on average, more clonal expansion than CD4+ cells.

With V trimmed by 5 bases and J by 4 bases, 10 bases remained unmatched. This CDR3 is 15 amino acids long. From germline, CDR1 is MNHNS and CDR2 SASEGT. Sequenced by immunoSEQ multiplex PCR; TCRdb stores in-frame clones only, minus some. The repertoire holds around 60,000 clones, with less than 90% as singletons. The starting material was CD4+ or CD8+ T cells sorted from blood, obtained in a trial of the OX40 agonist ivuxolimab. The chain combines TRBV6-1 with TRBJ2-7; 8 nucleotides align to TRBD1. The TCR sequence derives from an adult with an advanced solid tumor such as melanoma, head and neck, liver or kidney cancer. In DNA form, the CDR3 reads TGTGCCAGCAGTCAACCCCACAGGGGGATTTACGAGCAGTACTTC. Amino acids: CASSQPHRGIYEQYF.